The 11 T cell receptor beta chains given below trace back to one sample, sequenced in a study of blood T cell repertoires in COVID-19. The method was immunoSEQ multiplex PCR; TCRdb's version includes in-frame clones alone and lacks a portion of them. The sample shows about 400,000 clones, roughly 89% of them seen only once. The specimen sequenced was PBMCs or T cells enriched from blood (not recorded which). The source is a woman aged 45-60 years who had recovered from COVID-19.

The chain is built from TRBV27 and TRBJ2-3; D is perhaps TRBD2 (5 bases). Trimming left V 5 bases short and J 5 bases short, with 17 bases between. CDR1 and CDR2 from the germline V gene are MNHEY and SMNVEV (reference sequence). CDR3 length: 15 residues. The CDR3 region is CASSPLAGVVDTQYF. DNA of the CDR3: TGTGCCAGCAGTCCCCTGGCCGGGGTTGTAGATACGCAGTATTTT.

This clone has only a few counts. This chain joins TRBV11-2 and TRBJ1-4, with a tentative D call TRBD1 (5 bases). The V end lost 1 base, the J end lost 0 bases, and 9 bases lay between the germline ends. The CDR3 is 16 amino acids. Germline V lookup: CDR1 SGHAT, CDR2 FQNNGV. The CDR3 here is CASSLGQGSTNEKLFF. The CDR3 DNA reads as TGTGCCAGCAGCTTAGGCCAGGGATCAACTAATGAAAAACTGTTTTTT.

The chain recombines TRBV12-3 or TRBV12-4 with TRBJ2-7, with D possibly TRBD1 on 7 matching bases. Trimming removed 10 bases at V and 3 bases at J, with 16 bases between. This CDR3 is 13 amino acids long. In nucleotides, the CDR3 is TGTGCCACCTCGCGGGACAGTATCTACGAGCAGTACTTC. Translated, it gives CATSRDSIYEQYF.

The genes are TRBV10-3 and TRBJ1-5; D is undetermined. Looked up from germline, CDR1 is ENHRY and CDR2 is SYGVKD. This CDR3 region has 14 residues. V was trimmed by 3 bases and J by 3 bases, leaving 9 bases between them. The CDR3, as DNA: TGTGCCATCAGTGAAGGCGGGAACAATCAGCCCCAGCATTTT. This codes for CAISEGGNNQPQHF.

The J gene is TRBJ1-1, the V gene TRBV7-9; D is unclear. Trimming removed 1 base at V and 4 bases at J, with 13 bases between. The V gene's germline CDR1 is SEHNR and CDR2 FQNEAQ (reference sequence). The CDR3 loop spans 15 amino acids. The CDR3 nucleotides are TGTGCCAGCAGCTTAGTAGCCGCGCTGGGCACTGAAGCTTTCTTT. Residues: CASSLVAALGTEAFF. Full variable domain (remainder filled in from reference TRBV7-9 and TRBJ1-1): DTGVSQNPRHKITKRGQNVTFRCDPISEHNRLYWYRQTLGQGPEFLTYFQNEAQLEKSRLLSDRFSAERPKGSFSTLEIQRTEQGDSAMYLCASSLVAALGTEAFFGQGTRLTVV.

The rearrangement joins TRBV7-9 to TRBJ2-1, with D perhaps matching TRBD1 (6 bases). CDR3 length: 16 amino acids. Per the germline V gene, CDR1 is SEHNR and CDR2 is FQNEAQ (reference sequence). Trimming removed 5 bases from V and 1 base from J, with 15 bases in between. In nucleotides, the CDR3 is TGTGCCAGCAGCCCCCCGCCGGGACATTCCTACAATGAGCAGTTCTTC. Translated, it gives CASSPPPGHSYNEQFF. Full variable domain (outside the CDR3, taken from reference TRBV7-9 and TRBJ2-1): DTGVSQNPRHKITKRGQNVTFRCDPISEHNRLYWYRQTLGQGPEFLTYFQNEAQLEKSRLLSDRFSAERPKGSFSTLEIQRTEQGDSAMYLCASSPPPGHSYNEQFFGPGTRLTVL.

This chain uses TRBV7-9 with TRBJ2-1, with TRBD1 as a possible D gene (6 bases). The CDR3 has 14 amino acids. V was cut by 8 bases and J by 7 bases, with 18 bases left in between. CDR1 SEHNR and CDR2 FQNEAQ come from the germline V gene (reference sequence). The CDR3 spells CASSLGAGQNEQFF. CDR3 bases: TGTGCCAGCTCACTGGGGGCAGGGCAGAATGAGCAGTTCTTC.

This sequence joins TRBV4-1 and TRBJ1-5, with TRBD1 matching 7 bases. CDR3 length: 14 amino acids. Losses at the gene ends were 5 bases for V and 7 bases for J; bases not matched to a gene: 8. Germline-derived CDR1 and CDR2 are MGHRA and YSYEKL. This CDR3 is CASSGRDSGQPQHF. In DNA form, the CDR3 reads TGCGCCAGCAGCGGCCGGGACAGTGGACAGCCCCAGCATTTT.

The chain couples TRBV5-4 to TRBJ2-2; D is perhaps TRBD2 (6 bases). The CDR3 runs 16 residues. Looked up from germline, CDR1 is SGHNT and CDR2 is YYREEE (reference sequence). V lost 4 bases and J lost 0, with 13 bases in between. The CDR3 reads CASSPAGNSNTGELFF. CDR3 DNA sequence: TGTGCCAGCAGCCCTGCGGGGAACTCGAACACCGGGGAGCTGTTTTTT.

The chain joins TRBV19 to TRBJ2-5, with a weak D call TRBD2 (6 bases). This CDR3 spans 13 amino acids. Trimming cost V 2 bases and J 5 bases, with 9 bases left between them. Germline loops: CDR1 LNHDA, CDR2 SQIVND (reference sequence). CDR3 region: CASSIQGGETQYF. The CDR3 nucleotides read TGTGCCAGTAGTATACAGGGAGGTGAGACCCAGTACTTC.

This rearrangement joins TRBV30 to TRBJ1-1, with D hard to call. Germline CDR1 is GTSNPN and CDR2 is SVGIG (reference sequence). The V gene lost 2 bases and the J gene lost 7 bases, with 8 bases spanning the gap. The CDR3 is 11 amino acids. The CDR3 reads CAWSRRDEAFF. The DNA for the CDR3 is TGTGCCTGGAGTAGGAGGGATGAAGCTTTCTTT. Full variable domain (rest looked up from reference TRBV30 and TRBJ1-1): SQTIHQWPATLVQPVGSPLSLECTVEGTSNPNLYWYRQAAGRGLQLLFYSVGIGQISSEVPQNLSASRPQDRQFILSSKKLLLSDSGFYLCAWSRRDEAFFGQGTRLTVV.